The 31 T cell receptor beta chains presented below share a single source sample, sequenced in a study of T cells in Graves' hyperthyroidism and ophthalmopathy. It was RNA transcripts that yielded the amplified TCR beta CDR3 regions. RT-PCR in the first round (using the HTBI primer set) targeted the TCR CDR3. Via MiXCR, TCRdb re-called the multiplex PCR reads, giving one row per CDR3 protein. The sample lists approximately 530,000 distinct CDR3 sequences, roughly 17% occurring once. Sequenced material: blood. The origin of the receptors is a woman under 30 with Graves' hyperthyroidism.

CDR3 nucleotide sequence: TGTGCCAGCACCCCCCTCCATGGGAGTGGGCAGTTCTTC. It encodes CASTPLHGSGQFF. This chain uses TRBV7-2 with TRBJ2-1; weak D call: TRBD2 (5 bases). The CDR3 has 13 residues. Trimming removed 7 bases at V and 12 bases at J, with 19 bases between. Per the germline V gene, CDR1 is SGHTA and CDR2 is FQGNSA. The full variable domain, rest sourced from reference TRBV7-2 and TRBJ2-1, is GAGVSQSPSNKVTEKGKDVELRCDPISGHTALYWYRQSLGQGLEFLIYFQGNSAPDKSGLPSDRFSAERTGGSVSTLTIQRTQQEDSAVYLCASTPLHGSGQFFGPGTRLTVL.

This clonotype was observed at least ten times. V is TRBV7-2 and J is TRBJ1-4; D is possibly TRBD1 (5 bases). This CDR3 region has 14 residues. CDR1 and CDR2 (germline): SGHTA, FQGNSA. V lost 3 bases to trimming and J lost 4 bases, with 9 bases between them. As DNA, the CDR3 is TGTGCCAGCAGCTTCCGGGGGTATAATGAAAAACTGTTTTTT. It is translated as CASSFRGYNEKLFF. Drawing the rest from reference TRBV7-2 and TRBJ1-4, the complete variable domain is GAGVSQSPSNKVTEKGKDVELRCDPISGHTALYWYRQSLGQGLEFLIYFQGNSAPDKSGLPSDRFSAERTGGSVSTLTIQRTQQEDSAVYLCASSFRGYNEKLFFGSGTQLSVL.

This clonotype was observed many times. The chain is built from TRBV28 and TRBJ2-1, with D hard to call. The CDR3 has 13 residues. Germline-derived CDR1 and CDR2 are MDHEN and SYDVKM. Trimming removed 3 bases at V and 9 bases at J, with 12 bases between. This chain's CDR3 is CASSLSSIGEQFF. The CDR3 nucleotides read TGTGCCAGCAGTTTGTCTAGTATCGGTGAGCAGTTCTTC. The full variable domain, rest sourced from reference TRBV28 and TRBJ2-1, is DVKVTQSSRYLVKRTGEKVFLECVQDMDHENMFWYRQDPGLGLRLIYFSYDVKMKEKGDIPEGYSVSREKKERFSLILESASTNQTSMYLCASSLSSIGEQFFGPGTRLTVL.

The chain uses TRBV28 and TRBJ2-2, with 8 bases lining up with TRBD2. V lost 7 bases to trimming and J lost 3 bases; unmatched junction nucleotides: 7. This CDR3 has 15 amino acids. Germline CDR1 reads MDHEN; CDR2 reads SYDVKM. CDR3 bases: TGTGCCAGCACCCCCGGGGGGGTGCACACCGGGGAGCTGTTTTTT. Translating gives CASTPGGVHTGELFF.

The chain is built from TRBV5-6 and TRBJ1-2; 10 bases are a match to TRBD1. This CDR3 is 18 amino acids long. V was clipped by 4 bases and J by 4 bases; unmatched bases: 16. CDR1 is SGHDT, CDR2 YYEEEE, per germline. CDR3 in amino acids: CASSAPSGGTGDPYGYTF. As DNA, the CDR3 is TGTGCCAGCAGCGCCCCGTCCGGCGGGACAGGGGATCCCTATGGCTACACCTTC.

The sample holds a few counts of this clonotype. The chain carries TRBV6-1 and TRBJ1-6; 7 positions match TRBD1. J was trimmed by 7 bases and V by 5 bases; bases with no gene match: 11. The CDR3 sequence is 16 residues long. Per germline, CDR1 MNHNS and CDR2 SASEGT. CDR3 sequence: CASSYLLTGRNSPLHF. CDR3 coding DNA: TGTGCCAGCAGTTACCTACTGACAGGGCGGAATTCACCCCTCCACTTT.

The chain couples TRBV20-1 to TRBJ2-3; D unclear. Per germline, CDR1 DFQATT and CDR2 SNEGSKA (reference sequence). CDR3 length: 12 amino acids. Trimming shortened V by 3 bases and J by 7 bases, and 11 bases separated the two germline ends. The CDR3 is CSARASMNTQYF. The CDR3 DNA reads as TGCAGTGCTAGGGCCTCTATGAATACGCAGTATTTT.

This clonotype was detected only a few times. J is TRBJ1-1 and V is TRBV6-1; TRBD1 might be the D (6 bases). With 7 bases removed from V and 5 bases from J, the gap between germline ends came to 17 bases. The CDR3 is 14 amino acids. CDR1 is MNHNS, CDR2 SASEGT, per germline. For the CDR3, the DNA is TGTGCCAGCATCCCTATGGGGGGCAGGACTGAAGCTTTCTTT. This codes for CASIPMGGRTEAFF.

There are many counts of this clonotype. The genes are TRBV29-1 and TRBJ2-1; D unclear. Germline V gene lookup returns CDR1 SQVTM and CDR2 ANQGSEA. V was cut by 5 bases and J by 3 bases, with 14 bases left in between. The CDR3 loop spans 14 amino acids. The CDR3: CSVSSGELYNEQFF. The CDR3 region has the DNA TGCAGCGTTTCTTCGGGCGAACTCTACAATGAGCAGTTCTTC.

The table lists this clonotype with many counts. The chain recombines TRBV5-1 with TRBJ2-3; perhaps TRBD1 as D (5 bases). The CDR3 extends over 15 amino acids. V was shortened by 0 bases and J by 0 bases, with 8 bases between the two germline ends. CDR1 and CDR2 (germline): SGHRS, YFSETQ. In DNA, the CDR3 is TGCGCCAGCAGCTTGGACAGGAGAAGCACAGATACGCAGTATTTT. Amino acid sequence: CASSLDRRSTDTQYF.

This clonotype was detected ten times or more. The chain uses TRBV7-8 and TRBJ2-5; either TRBD1 or TRBD2 may fit D (6 bases each). The germline V and J ends were trimmed by 6 bases and 1 base, with 12 bases remaining between them. Germline V gene lookup returns CDR1 SGHVS and CDR2 FQNEAQ. The CDR3 length is 14 residues. The CDR3 DNA is TGTGCCAGCAGTTCGGGGGCTGGCCAAGAGACCCAGTACTTC. Amino acid sequence: CASSSGAGQETQYF.

This clonotype appeared many times. The CDR3, as DNA: TGTGCCGGCCAGTTGACAGCGAACACTGAAGCTTTCTTT. Its protein is CAGQLTANTEAFF. This chain uses TRBV2 with TRBJ1-1; weak D call: TRBD1 (5 bases). Germline values: CDR1 SNHLY, CDR2 FYNNEI. The CDR3 spans 13 residues. Trimming took off 11 bases at V and 1 base at J, with 14 bases between the two ends. The whole variable domain, filled in from reference TRBV2 and TRBJ1-1, reads EPEVTQTPSHQVTQMGQEVILRCVPISNHLYFYWYRQILGQKVEFLVSFYNNEISEKSEIFDDQFSVERPDGSNFTLKIRSTKLEDSAMYFCAGQLTANTEAFFGQGTRLTVV.

CDR3 amino acids: CASSFALRGYTF. In DNA form, the CDR3 reads TGTGCCAGCAGCTTTGCCCTGCGTGGCTACACCTTC. This sequence joins TRBV6-1 and TRBJ1-2; D is uncertain. The CDR3 sequence is 12 residues long. In germline, CDR1 is MNHNS, CDR2 SASEGT. V was pared by 6 bases and J by 7 bases, with 12 bases between.

This clonotype was observed a few times. V usage is TRBV9 and J usage is TRBJ2-3, with 7 positions matching TRBD2. CDR3 length: 15 amino acids. CDR1 is SGDLS, CDR2 YYNGEE, per germline. The V and J ends lost 0 bases and 8 bases, in that order; junction bases with no gene match: 9. The DNA of the CDR3 is TGTGCCAGCAGCGTAGGGGACTACCAGGGTGGTACGCAGTATTTT. This translates into CASSVGDYQGGTQYF. Combining the CDR3 with reference TRBV9 and TRBJ2-3 gives the whole variable domain DSGVTQTPKHLITATGQRVTLRCSPRSGDLSVYWYQQSLDQGLQFLIQYYNGEERAKGNILERFSAQQFPDLHSELNLSSLELGDSALYFCASSVGDYQGGTQYFGPGTRLTVL.

This clonotype has just a few counts. Compared with germline, one end of the junction differs, possibly owing to a read error. This sequence joins TRBV24-1 and TRBJ2-5; possibly TRBD1 for D (6 bases). The CDR3 has 16 residues. CDR1 and CDR2 from the germline V gene are KGHDR and SFDVKD. CDR3 in DNA: TGTGTCACCAGTGATTATTTGGCAGGGGTCGGGGAGACCCAGTACTTC. Protein: CVTSDYLAGVGETQYF.

This clonotype came up once. Given a much more abundant clone one base away, this may be a read error. This rearrangement joins TRBV6-1 to TRBJ1-5; D is uncertain. The CDR3 spans 11 residues. Germline CDR1 MNHNS, CDR2 SASEGT. DNA for the CDR3: TGTGCCGGCAGTGAAGCGAAGCCCCAGCATTTT. Its protein is CAGSEAKPQHF.

This chain uses TRBV5-1 with TRBJ1-2; a possible D gene is TRBD1 (5 bases). The CDR3 spans 15 residues. The germline V gene encodes CDR1 SGHRS and CDR2 YFSETQ. V lost 0 bases to trimming and J lost 4 bases, with 13 bases between them. CDR3: CASSLEPGSPYGYTF. The CDR3 DNA is TGCGCCAGCAGCTTGGAGCCAGGGAGCCCCTATGGCTACACCTTC.

The rearrangement joins TRBV9 to TRBJ2-1; TRBD2 aligns across 8 bases. Per germline, CDR1 SGDLS and CDR2 YYNGEE. The junction had 6 bases not matched to a gene; V was cut back by 2 bases and J by 5 bases. The CDR3 runs 15 residues. The CDR3 region has the DNA TGTGCCAGCAGCGTCGGAGCGGGGGCCCACAATGAGCAGTTCTTC. Protein sequence: CASSVGAGAHNEQFF.

This clonotype was recorded at least ten times. CDR3 nucleotide sequence: TGTGCCAGCAGCGCCCGACTAGCGGGGGGACCCTACAATGAGCAGTTCTTC. Its translation is CASSARLAGGPYNEQFF. The gene calls are TRBV9 and TRBJ2-1; the match to TRBD2 covers 13 bases. The germline V gene has CDR1 SGDLS and CDR2 YYNGEE. The ends lost 3 bases at V and 2 bases at J; junction bases unmatched: 5. The CDR3 runs 17 residues. The full variable domain, rest sourced from reference TRBV9 and TRBJ2-1, is DSGVTQTPKHLITATGQRVTLRCSPRSGDLSVYWYQQSLDQGLQFLIQYYNGEERAKGNILERFSAQQFPDLHSELNLSSLELGDSALYFCASSARLAGGPYNEQFFGPGTRLTVL.

A word on this clonotype: A read error may explain this, as a much larger clone is one base away. The chain links TRBV14 to TRBJ2-5, with D possibly being TRBD1 (6 bases). CDR1 and CDR2 (germline): SGHDN, FVKESK. The CDR3 has 15 amino acids. The CDR3 DNA is TGTGCCAGCAGCCAAGATCAGGGGATCGCGGAGACCCAGTGCTTC. Protein product: CASSQDQGIAETQCF. Complete variable domain (other parts from reference TRBV14 and TRBJ2-5): EAGVTQFPSHSVIEKGQTVTLRCDPISGHDNLYWYRRVMGKEIKFLLHFVKESKQDESGMPNNRFLAERTGGTYSTLKVQPAELEDSGVYFCASSQDQGIAETQCFGPGTRLLVL.

V usage is TRBV19 and J usage is TRBJ2-7, with D unresolved. This CDR3 is 14 amino acids long. V lost 3 bases, J lost 9 bases, and 18 bases lay in between. Germline V lookup: CDR1 LNHDA, CDR2 SQIVND (reference sequence). The CDR3 here is CASSISATSHGQYF. The CDR3, as DNA: TGTGCCAGTAGTATCTCAGCGACATCTCATGGGCAGTACTTC.

This clonotype has at least ten counts. This chain joins TRBV20-1 and TRBJ1-3; D ambiguous. V lost 6 bases to trimming and J lost 3 bases, with 9 bases between them. Per the germline V gene, CDR1 is DFQATT and CDR2 is SNEGSKA (reference sequence). The CDR3 extends over 12 amino acids. In nucleotides, the CDR3 is TGCAGTGCGCGGAACTTTGGAAACACCATATATTTT. It yields the protein CSARNFGNTIYF.

The CDR3 is CASSLFEGANVLTF. The CDR3, as DNA: TGTGCCAGCAGCTTATTTGAAGGGGCCAACGTCCTGACTTTC. The rearrangement uses TRBV13 and TRBJ2-6, with D unresolved. Deletions cut 2 bases from V and 4 bases from J, with 6 bases between. The CDR3 consists of 14 residues. From germline, CDR1 is PRHDT and CDR2 FYEKMQ (reference sequence).

In its sample, this clonotype was seen many times. The gene calls are TRBV7-2 and TRBJ2-7; possible D gene TRBD1, 5 bases. There are 13 residues in the CDR3. Trimming took 1 base from V and 6 from J, leaving 10 bases between them. Germline V lookup: CDR1 SGHTA, CDR2 FQGNSA. The CDR3 loop reads CASSLEQVSEQYF. CDR3 coding DNA: TGTGCCAGCAGCTTAGAACAGGTTTCCGAGCAGTACTTC.

This clonotype was counted only a few times. The gene calls are TRBV6-1 and TRBJ2-1; 9 bases agree with TRBD2. Germline CDR1 reads MNHNS; CDR2 reads SASEGT. This CDR3 spans 15 amino acids. V gave up 5 bases and J gave up 10 bases; unmatched junction bases: 12. The CDR3 DNA reads as TGTGCCAGCAGTAGCCCGACTAGCGGTTCAAAGGAGCAGTTCTTC. Its translation is CASSSPTSGSKEQFF.

This clonotype was seen a handful of times. This chain uses TRBV4-3 with TRBJ2-2; 7 nucleotides align to TRBD2. J was trimmed by 0 bases and V by 3 bases; bases with no gene match: 4. From germline, CDR1 is LGHNA and CDR2 YSLEER. The CDR3 runs 16 residues. The chain's CDR3 is CASSHAGTTNTGELFF. The CDR3 region has the DNA TGCGCCAGCAGCCATGCCGGGACTACGAACACCGGGGAGCTGTTTTTT.

This clonotype was detected a few times. The gene calls are TRBV12-3 or TRBV12-4 and TRBJ1-5, with 10 bases lining up with TRBD1. CDR3 size: 15 residues. The V gene end was trimmed by 10 bases and the J gene end by 6 bases; junction bases not matched to a gene: 12. This CDR3 reads CATRKGQGQLQPQHF. For the CDR3, the DNA is TGTGCCACTAGAAAGGGACAGGGGCAGCTTCAGCCCCAGCATTTT.

This clonotype was detected ten times or more. The chain carries TRBV18 and TRBJ1-1; 8 nucleotides agree with TRBD1. The V gene end was trimmed by 3 bases and the J gene end by 11 bases; junction bases not matched to a gene: 11. The germline CDR1 and CDR2 sequences are KGHSH and LQKENI. CDR3 size: 14 residues. The CDR3 protein is CASSPFGQGAEAFF. The CDR3 coding sequence is TGTGCCAGCTCACCGTTTGGACAGGGCGCCGAGGCTTTCTTT. The variable domain in full, with the rest retrieved from reference TRBV18 and TRBJ1-1, is NAGVMQNPRHLVRRRGQEARLRCSPMKGHSHVYWYRQLPEEGLKFMVYLQKENIIDESGMPKERFSAEFPKEGPSILRIQQVVRGDSAAYFCASSPFGQGAEAFFGQGTRLTVV.

Comment on this clonotype: The junction differs from germline at one of its ends, possibly a read error. DNA for the CDR3: TGTGCTAGCAGTTCAAGCGGGGGAGTTACCGGGGAGCTGTTTTTT. Translation gives CASSSSGGVTGELFF. The V call is TRBV7-7, the J call TRBJ2-2; 8 bases fit TRBD2. CDR1 and CDR2 (germline): SSHAT, FNYEAQ (reference sequence). The CDR3 runs to 15 residues.

As to this clonotype: At one boundary the junction diverges from the germline segment, which might be a read error. This chain links TRBV5-1 with TRBJ1-1; no reliable D call. From germline, CDR1 is SGHRS and CDR2 YFSETQ. This CDR3 spans 15 amino acids. As DNA, the CDR3 is TGCGCCGGCAGCTACTTATTGGCAGGGAACACTGAAGCTTTCTTT. Translated, it gives CAGSYLLAGNTEAFF.

This clonotype was counted many times. The chain recombines TRBV3-1 with TRBJ2-7; D is ambiguous. The CDR3 is 14 amino acids. Per the germline V gene, CDR1 is LGHDT and CDR2 is YNNKEL (reference sequence). The V end was cut by 1 base, the J end by 0 bases, with 7 bases between. This chain's CDR3 is CASSQGQISYEQYF. The CDR3 nucleotides are TGTGCCAGCAGCCAAGGGCAGATCTCCTACGAGCAGTACTTC.